This TCR beta chain was identified during a study of control samples from healthy donors and cancer patients (dated by TCRdb to 2018 to 2021). V sheds 5 bases and J sheds 2 bases, leaving 20 bases between their ends. The CDR3 holds 16 amino acids from the cysteine to the phenylalanine. Left in the record is the CDR3 DNA by itself, 48 bases read in frame from the first base. CDR1 is given as SQVTM and CDR2 as ANQGSEA, both from the germline V gene. The method was the immunoSEQ multiplex PCR assay. This is the immuneACCESS table as TCRdb keeps it, with only in-frame sequences that have V and J called. A part of the clones is gone; compared with another copy, unresolved V genes explain less than half, and the rest is unexplained. The sample has about 100,000 clones on record, just over 85% of them singletons. Of the sample, around 14% is held by the ten largest clones. As to this clone: This receptor's antigen is unknown. It has no much larger one-base neighbor in the sample; base qualities were not kept.

The sample comprised blood. The chain is made from TRBV29-1 and TRBJ2-3; TRBD2 is possibly the D segment (5 matching bases). This TCR was sampled from a man aged 30-40 years in good health. The sequenced DNA is TGCAGCGTTCGGCGCGGTGGGCGGGCCTCCACAGATACGCAGTATTTT. Its amino acids are CSVRRGGRASTDTQYF.